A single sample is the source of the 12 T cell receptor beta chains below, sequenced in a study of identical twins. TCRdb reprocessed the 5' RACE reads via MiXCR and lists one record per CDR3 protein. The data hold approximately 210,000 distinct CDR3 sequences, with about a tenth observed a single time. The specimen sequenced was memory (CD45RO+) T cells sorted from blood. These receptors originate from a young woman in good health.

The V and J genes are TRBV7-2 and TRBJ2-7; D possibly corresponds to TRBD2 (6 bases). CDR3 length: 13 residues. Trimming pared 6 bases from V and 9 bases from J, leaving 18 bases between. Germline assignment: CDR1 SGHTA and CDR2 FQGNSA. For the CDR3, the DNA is TGTGCCAGCAGACTTTCCGGGGGAATTTTGCAGTACTTC. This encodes CASRLSGGILQYF.

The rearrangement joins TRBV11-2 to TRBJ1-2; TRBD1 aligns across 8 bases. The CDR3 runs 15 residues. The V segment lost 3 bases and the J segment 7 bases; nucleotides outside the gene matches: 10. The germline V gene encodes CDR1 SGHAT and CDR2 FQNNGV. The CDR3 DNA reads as TGTGCCAGCAGCTTGCGGACAGGGTTTAAAGGTGGCTACACCTTC. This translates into CASSLRTGFKGGYTF.

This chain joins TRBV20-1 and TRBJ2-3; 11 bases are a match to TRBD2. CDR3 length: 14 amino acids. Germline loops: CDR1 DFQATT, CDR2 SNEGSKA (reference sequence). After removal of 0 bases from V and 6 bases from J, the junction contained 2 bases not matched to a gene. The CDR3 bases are TGCAGTGCTAGAGATAGCGGGAGGGCCGATACGCAGTATTTT. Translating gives CSARDSGRADTQYF.

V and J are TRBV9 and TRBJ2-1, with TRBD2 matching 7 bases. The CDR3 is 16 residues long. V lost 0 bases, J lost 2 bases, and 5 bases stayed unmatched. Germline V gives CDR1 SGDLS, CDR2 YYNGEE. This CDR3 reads CASSVVRLAAYNEQFF. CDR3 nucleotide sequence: TGTGCCAGCAGCGTAGTTCGGCTAGCGGCCTACAATGAGCAGTTCTTC.

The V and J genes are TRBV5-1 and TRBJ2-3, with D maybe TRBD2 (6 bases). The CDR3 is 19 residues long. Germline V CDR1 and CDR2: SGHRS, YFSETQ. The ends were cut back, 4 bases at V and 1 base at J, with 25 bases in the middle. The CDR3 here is CASSVPEAGNNPRTDTQYF. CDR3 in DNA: TGCGCCAGCAGCGTCCCTGAAGCGGGTAATAACCCACGCACAGATACGCAGTATTTT.

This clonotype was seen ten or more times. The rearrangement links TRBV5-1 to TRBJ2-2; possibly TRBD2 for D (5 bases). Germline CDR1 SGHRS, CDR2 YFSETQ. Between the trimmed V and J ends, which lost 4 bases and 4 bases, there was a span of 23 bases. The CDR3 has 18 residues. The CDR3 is CASSLRQSLRGSTGELFF. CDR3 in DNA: TGCGCCAGCAGCCTACGGCAATCCCTACGGGGTAGCACCGGGGAGCTGTTTTTT.

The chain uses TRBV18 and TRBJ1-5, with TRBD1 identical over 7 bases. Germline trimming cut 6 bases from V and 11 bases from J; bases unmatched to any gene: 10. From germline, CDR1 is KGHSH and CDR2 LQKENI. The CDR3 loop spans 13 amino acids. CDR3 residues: CASSGQAEGAQHF. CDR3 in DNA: TGTGCCAGCTCCGGACAGGCAGAAGGAGCCCAGCATTTT. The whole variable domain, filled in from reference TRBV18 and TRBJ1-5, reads NAGVMQNPRHLVRRRGQEARLRCSPMKGHSHVYWYRQLPEEGLKFMVYLQKENIIDESGMPKERFSAEFPKEGPSILRIQQVVRGDSAAYFCASSGQAEGAQHFGDGTRLSIL.

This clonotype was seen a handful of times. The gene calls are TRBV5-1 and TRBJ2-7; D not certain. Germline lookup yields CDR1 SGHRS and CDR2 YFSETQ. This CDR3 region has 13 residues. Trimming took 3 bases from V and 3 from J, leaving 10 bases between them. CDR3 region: CASSSPPLYEQYF. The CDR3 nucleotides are TGCGCCAGCAGCTCCCCGCCCCTCTACGAGCAGTACTTC.

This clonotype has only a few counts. The CDR3 DNA reads as TGTGCCAGCAGCTCCGCAGGCACTAGCGGGAACTACGAGCAGTACTTC. It encodes CASSSAGTSGNYEQYF. This chain links TRBV7-8 with TRBJ2-7; 10 bases are shared with TRBD2. Germline V gene sequence: CDR1 SGHVS, CDR2 FQNEAQ. There are 16 residues in the CDR3. After removal of 4 bases from V and 3 bases from J, the junction contained 9 bases not matched to a gene.

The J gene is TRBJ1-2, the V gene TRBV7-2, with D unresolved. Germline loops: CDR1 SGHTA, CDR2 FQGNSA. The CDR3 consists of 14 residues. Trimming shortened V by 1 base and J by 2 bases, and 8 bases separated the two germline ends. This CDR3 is CASSLGPRNYGYTF. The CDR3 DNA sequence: TGTGCCAGCAGCTTAGGTCCCAGGAACTATGGCTACACCTTC.

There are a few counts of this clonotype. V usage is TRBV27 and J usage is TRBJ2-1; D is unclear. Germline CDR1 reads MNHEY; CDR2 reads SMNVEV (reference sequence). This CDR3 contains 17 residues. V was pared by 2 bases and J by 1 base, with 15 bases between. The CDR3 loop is CASSLLRGQLSYNEQFF. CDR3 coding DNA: TGTGCCAGCAGTTTACTTCGCGGCCAGCTATCCTACAATGAGCAGTTCTTC.

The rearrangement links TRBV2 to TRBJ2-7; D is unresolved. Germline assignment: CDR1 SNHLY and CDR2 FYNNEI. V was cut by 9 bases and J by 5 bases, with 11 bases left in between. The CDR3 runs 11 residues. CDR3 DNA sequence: TGTGCCAGTGGTGAGCACAACGAGCAGTACTTC. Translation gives CASGEHNEQYF.